This T cell receptor beta chain was obtained from a study of T cells after yellow fever vaccination. CDR3 length equals 15 residues. V was clipped by 3 bases and J by 1 base; unmatched bases: 2. Germline-derived CDR1 and CDR2 are SEHNR and FQNEAQ (reference sequence). TCRdb redid the calling of the 5' RACE reads with MiXCR, one entry per CDR3 protein. The sample has 450,000 to 600,000 distinct CDR3 sequences, approximately 15% seen once. The TCR comes from a man aged 25 to 40 who received the YFV17D yellow fever vaccine. The chain is built from TRBV7-9 and TRBJ2-3; 9 nucleotides match TRBD1. The source was PBMCs, collected on the day of the yellow fever booster vaccination. In DNA, the CDR3 is TGTGCCAGCAGCTTTGGGACAGGGCGCACAGATACGCAGTATTTT. This codes for CASSFGTGRTDTQYF. Full variable domain (rest looked up from reference TRBV7-9 and TRBJ2-3): DTGVSQNPRHKITKRGQNVTFRCDPISEHNRLYWYRQTLGQGPEFLTYFQNEAQLEKSRLLSDRFSAERPKGSFSTLEIQRTEQGDSAMYLCASSFGTGRTDTQYFGPGTRLTVL.